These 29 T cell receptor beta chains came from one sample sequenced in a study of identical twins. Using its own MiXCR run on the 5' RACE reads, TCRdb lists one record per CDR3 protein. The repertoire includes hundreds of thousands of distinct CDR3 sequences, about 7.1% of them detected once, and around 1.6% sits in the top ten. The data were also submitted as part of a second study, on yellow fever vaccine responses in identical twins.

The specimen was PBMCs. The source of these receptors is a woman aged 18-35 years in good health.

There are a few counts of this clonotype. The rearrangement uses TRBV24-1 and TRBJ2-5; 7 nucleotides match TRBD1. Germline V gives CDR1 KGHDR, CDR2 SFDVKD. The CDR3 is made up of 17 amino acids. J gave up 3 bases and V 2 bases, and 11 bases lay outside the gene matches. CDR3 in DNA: TGTGCCACCAGTGATTCCCCCCGGACAGGCTGGGAAGAGACCCAGTACTTC. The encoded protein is CATSDSPRTGWEETQYF.

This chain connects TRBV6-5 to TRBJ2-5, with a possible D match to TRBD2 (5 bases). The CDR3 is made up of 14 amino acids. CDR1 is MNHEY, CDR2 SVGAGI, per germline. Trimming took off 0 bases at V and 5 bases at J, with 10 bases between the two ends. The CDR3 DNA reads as TGTGCCAGCAGTTACTCGAGGGTAGGGGAGACCCAGTACTTC. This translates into CASSYSRVGETQYF.

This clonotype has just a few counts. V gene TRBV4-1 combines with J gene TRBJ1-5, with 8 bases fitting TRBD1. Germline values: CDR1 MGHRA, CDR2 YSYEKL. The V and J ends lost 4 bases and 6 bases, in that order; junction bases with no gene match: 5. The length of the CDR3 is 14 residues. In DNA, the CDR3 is TGCGCCAGCAGCCGAACAGGGGGGAGTCAGCCCCAGCATTTT. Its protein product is CASSRTGGSQPQHF.

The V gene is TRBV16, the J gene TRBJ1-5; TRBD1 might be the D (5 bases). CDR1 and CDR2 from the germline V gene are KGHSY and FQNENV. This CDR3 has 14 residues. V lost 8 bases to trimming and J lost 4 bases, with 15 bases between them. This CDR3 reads CASVQQVGNQPQHF. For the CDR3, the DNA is TGTGCCAGCGTACAACAGGTTGGGAATCAGCCCCAGCATTTT.

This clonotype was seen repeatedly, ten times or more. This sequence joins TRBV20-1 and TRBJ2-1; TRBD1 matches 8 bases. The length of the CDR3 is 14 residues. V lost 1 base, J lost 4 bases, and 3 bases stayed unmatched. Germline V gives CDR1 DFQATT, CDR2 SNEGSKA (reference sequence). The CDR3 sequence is CSARGTGWYNEQFF. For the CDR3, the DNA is TGCAGTGCTAGAGGGACAGGGTGGTACAATGAGCAGTTCTTC.

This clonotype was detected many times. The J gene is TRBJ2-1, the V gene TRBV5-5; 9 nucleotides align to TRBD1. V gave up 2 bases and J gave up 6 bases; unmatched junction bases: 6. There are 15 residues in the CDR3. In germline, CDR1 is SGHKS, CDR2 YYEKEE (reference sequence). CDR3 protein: CASSFRDRVSNEQFF. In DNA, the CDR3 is TGTGCCAGCAGCTTCCGGGACAGGGTGAGCAATGAGCAGTTCTTC.

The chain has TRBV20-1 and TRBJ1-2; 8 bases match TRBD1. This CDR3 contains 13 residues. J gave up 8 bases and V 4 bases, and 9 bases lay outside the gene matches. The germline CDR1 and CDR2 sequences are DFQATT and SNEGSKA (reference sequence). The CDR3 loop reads CSATRQGLEGYTF. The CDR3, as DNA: TGCAGTGCTACCAGACAGGGGTTGGAGGGCTACACCTTC.

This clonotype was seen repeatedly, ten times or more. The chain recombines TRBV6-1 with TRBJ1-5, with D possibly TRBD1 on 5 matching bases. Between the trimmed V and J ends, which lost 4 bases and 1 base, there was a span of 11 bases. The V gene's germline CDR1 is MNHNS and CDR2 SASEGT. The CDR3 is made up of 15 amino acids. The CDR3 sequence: CASSGQGGSNQPQHF. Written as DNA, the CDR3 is TGTGCCAGCAGTGGTCAGGGTGGAAGCAATCAGCCCCAGCATTTT.

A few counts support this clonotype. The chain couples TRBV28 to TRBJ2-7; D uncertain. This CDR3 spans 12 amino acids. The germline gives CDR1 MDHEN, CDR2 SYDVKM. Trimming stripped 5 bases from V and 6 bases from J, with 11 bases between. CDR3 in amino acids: CASSPTTSEQYF. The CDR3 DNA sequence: TGTGCCAGCAGTCCCACCACTTCCGAGCAGTACTTC.

CDR3 in DNA: TGCGCCAGCAGCTTTGTTGGACCAGCGGGGGGGTTTGGGGTACAAGAGACCCAGTACTTC. Amino acids: CASSFVGPAGGFGVQETQYF. The chain links TRBV5-1 to TRBJ2-5, with 10 bases aligning to TRBD2. Germline V CDR1 and CDR2: SGHRS, YFSETQ. Germline trimming cut 2 bases from V and 2 bases from J; bases unmatched to any gene: 18. The CDR3 is 20 amino acids.

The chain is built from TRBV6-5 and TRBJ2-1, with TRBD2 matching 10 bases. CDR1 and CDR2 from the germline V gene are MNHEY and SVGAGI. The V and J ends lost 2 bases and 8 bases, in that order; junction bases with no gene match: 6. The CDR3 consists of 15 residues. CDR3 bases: TGTGCCAGCAGTTACACAGCGGGAGGGCCATATGAGCAGTTCTTC. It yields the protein CASSYTAGGPYEQFF.

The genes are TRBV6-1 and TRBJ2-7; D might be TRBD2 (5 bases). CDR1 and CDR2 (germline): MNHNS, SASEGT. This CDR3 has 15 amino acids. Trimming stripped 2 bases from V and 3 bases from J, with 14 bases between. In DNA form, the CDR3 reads TGTGCCAGCAGTGAAAGGAGCGGCTTCCACTACGAGCAGTACGTC. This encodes CASSERSGFHYEQYV.

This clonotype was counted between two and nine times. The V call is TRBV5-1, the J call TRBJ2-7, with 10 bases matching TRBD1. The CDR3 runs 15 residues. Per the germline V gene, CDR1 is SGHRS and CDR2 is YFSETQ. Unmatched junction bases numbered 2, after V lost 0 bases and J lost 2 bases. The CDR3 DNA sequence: TGCGCCAGCAGCTTGGCCGGACAGGGGGCCTACGAGCAGTACTTC. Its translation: CASSLAGQGAYEQYF.

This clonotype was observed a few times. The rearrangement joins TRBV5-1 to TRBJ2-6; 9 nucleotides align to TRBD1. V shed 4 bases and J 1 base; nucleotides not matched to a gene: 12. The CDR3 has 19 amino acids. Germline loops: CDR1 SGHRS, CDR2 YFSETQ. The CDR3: CASSTTGTGFRSGANVLTF. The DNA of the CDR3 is TGCGCCAGCAGCACAACCGGGACAGGGTTTCGTTCTGGGGCCAACGTCCTGACTTTC.

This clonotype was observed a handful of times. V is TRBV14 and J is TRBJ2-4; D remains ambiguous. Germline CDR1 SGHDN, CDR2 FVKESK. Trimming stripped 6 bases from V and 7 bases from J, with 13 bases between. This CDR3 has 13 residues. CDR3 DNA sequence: TGTGCCAGCAGTCTGCCCCTCGGGAACATTCAGTACTTC. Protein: CASSLPLGNIQYF. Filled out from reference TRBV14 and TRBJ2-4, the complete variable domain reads EAGVTQFPSHSVIEKGQTVTLRCDPISGHDNLYWYRRVMGKEIKFLLHFVKESKQDESGMPNNRFLAERTGGTYSTLKVQPAELEDSGVYFCASSLPLGNIQYFGAGTRLSVL.

The CDR3 protein is CASRSLPDGGELFF. In DNA form, the CDR3 reads TGCGCCAGCAGGTCCCTCCCCGATGGAGGGGAGCTGTTTTTT. V usage is TRBV10-1 and J usage is TRBJ2-2; no clear D gene. The ends were cut back, 6 bases at V and 8 bases at J, with 16 bases in the middle. The CDR3 is 14 amino acids. Looked up from germline, CDR1 is WNHNN and CDR2 is SYGVQD (reference sequence).

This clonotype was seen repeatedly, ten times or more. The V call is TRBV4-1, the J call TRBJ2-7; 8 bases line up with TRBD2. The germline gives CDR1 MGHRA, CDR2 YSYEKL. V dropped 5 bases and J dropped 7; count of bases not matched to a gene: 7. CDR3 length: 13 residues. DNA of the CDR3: TGCGCCAGCAGCAAACCGGGACTAGAAGAGCAGTACTTC. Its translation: CASSKPGLEEQYF.

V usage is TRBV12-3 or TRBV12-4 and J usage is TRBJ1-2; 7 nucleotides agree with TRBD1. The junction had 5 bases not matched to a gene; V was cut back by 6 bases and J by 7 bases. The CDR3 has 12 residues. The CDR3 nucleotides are TGTGCCAGCAGGCAGGGGGGAGGTGGCTACACCTTC. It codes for CASRQGGGGYTF.

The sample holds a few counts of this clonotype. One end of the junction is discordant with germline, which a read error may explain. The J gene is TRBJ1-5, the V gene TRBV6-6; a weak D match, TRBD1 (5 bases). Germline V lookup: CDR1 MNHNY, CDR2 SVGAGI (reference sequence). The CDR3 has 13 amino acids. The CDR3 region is CASRDTSNQPLHF. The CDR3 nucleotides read TGTGCCAGCAGGGACACCAGCAATCAGCCCCTGCATTTT.

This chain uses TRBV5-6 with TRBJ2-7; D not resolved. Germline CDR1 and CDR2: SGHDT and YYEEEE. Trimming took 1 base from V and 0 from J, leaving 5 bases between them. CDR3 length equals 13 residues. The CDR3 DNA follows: TGTGCCAGCAGCTTGTTCCTCTCCTACGAGCAGTACTTC. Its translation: CASSLFLSYEQYF.

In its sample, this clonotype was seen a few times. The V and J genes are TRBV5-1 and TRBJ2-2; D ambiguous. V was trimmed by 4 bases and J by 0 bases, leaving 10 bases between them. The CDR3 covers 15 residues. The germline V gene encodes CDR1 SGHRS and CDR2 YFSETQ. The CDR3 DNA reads TGCGCCAGCAGCACAGAACTATCGAACACCGGGGAGCTGTTTTTT. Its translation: CASSTELSNTGELFF.

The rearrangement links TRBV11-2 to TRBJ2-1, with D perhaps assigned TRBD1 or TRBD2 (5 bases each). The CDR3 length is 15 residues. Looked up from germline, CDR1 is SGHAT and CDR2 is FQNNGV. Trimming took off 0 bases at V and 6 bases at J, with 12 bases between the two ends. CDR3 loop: CASSLDRSGGNEQFF. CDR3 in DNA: TGTGCCAGCAGCTTAGATCGTAGTGGGGGCAATGAGCAGTTCTTC.

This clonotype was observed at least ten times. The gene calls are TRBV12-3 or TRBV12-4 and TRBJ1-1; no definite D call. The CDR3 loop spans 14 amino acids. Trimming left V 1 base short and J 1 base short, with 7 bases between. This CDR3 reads CASSLVRGNTEAFF. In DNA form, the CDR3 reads TGTGCCAGCAGTTTAGTCCGGGGGAACACTGAAGCTTTCTTT.

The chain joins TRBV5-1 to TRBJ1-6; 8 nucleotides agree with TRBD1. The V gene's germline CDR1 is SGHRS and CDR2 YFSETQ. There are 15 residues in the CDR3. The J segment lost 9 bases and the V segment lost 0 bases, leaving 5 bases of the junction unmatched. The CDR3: CASSLEGQASSPLHF. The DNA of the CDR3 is TGCGCCAGCAGCTTGGAGGGACAGGCGAGTTCACCCCTCCACTTT.

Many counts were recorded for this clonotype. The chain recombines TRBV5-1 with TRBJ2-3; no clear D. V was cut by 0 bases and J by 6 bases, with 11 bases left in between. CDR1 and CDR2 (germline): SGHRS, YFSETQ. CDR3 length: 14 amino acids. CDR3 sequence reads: CASSLGTNGDTQYF. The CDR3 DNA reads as TGCGCCAGCAGCTTGGGGACCAACGGGGATACGCAGTATTTT.

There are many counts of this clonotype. Here the CDR3 DNA reads TGCGCCAGCAGCAGGGACAGGGCCCTCAATGAGCAGTTCTTC. Protein sequence: CASSRDRALNEQFF. The chain links TRBV5-1 to TRBJ2-1, with 9 bases identical to TRBD1. Germline V gene lookup returns CDR1 SGHRS and CDR2 YFSETQ. The V and J ends lost 4 bases and 6 bases, in that order; junction bases with no gene match: 5. The CDR3 spans 14 residues.

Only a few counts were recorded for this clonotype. DNA for the CDR3: TGTGCCAGCAGCAGTACGAGCGGGATTCAAGAGACCCAGTACTTC. Protein product: CASSSTSGIQETQYF. This sequence joins TRBV25-1 and TRBJ2-5; TRBD2 matches at 7 bases. This CDR3 is 15 amino acids long. Germline assignment: CDR1 MGHDK and CDR2 SYGVNS. Losses at the gene ends were 6 bases for V and 2 bases for J; bases not matched to a gene: 9. The full variable domain, its missing parts supplied by reference TRBV25-1 and TRBJ2-5, is EADIYQTPRYLVIGTGKKITLECSQTMGHDKMYWYQQDPGMELHLIHYSYGVNSTEKGDLSSESTVSRIRTEHFPLTLESARPSHTSQYLCASSSTSGIQETQYFGPGTRLLVL.

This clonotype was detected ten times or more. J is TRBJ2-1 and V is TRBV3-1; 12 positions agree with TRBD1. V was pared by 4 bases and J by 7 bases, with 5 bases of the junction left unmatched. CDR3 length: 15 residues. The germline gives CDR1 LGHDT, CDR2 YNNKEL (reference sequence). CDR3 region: CASSPGQGARNEQFF. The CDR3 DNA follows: TGTGCCAGCAGCCCGGGACAGGGGGCTAGAAATGAGCAGTTCTTC.

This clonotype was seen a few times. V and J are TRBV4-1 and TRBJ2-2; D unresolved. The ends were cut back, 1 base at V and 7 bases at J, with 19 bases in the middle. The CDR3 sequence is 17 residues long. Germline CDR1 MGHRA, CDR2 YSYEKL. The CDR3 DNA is TGCGCCAGCAGCCAAGTGGTTGGCTTTCTACATATCGGGGAGCTGTTTTTT. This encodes CASSQVVGFLHIGELFF.